The subject of this entry is one T cell receptor (beta chain). The data stem from a study of cytomegalovirus exposure and HLA in healthy donors. Looking at the study overall: Unique TCRs from HLA-typed donors, 80 million to 90 million of them, were held in an early data release.

Donors in the study were healthy people who gave bone marrow. The PCR was carried out with 60 Vbeta primers and 13 Jbeta primers. Sequencing was performed with immunoSEQ multiplex PCR; in TCRdb, only in-frame clones are kept and a portion is missing. The sample contains 100,000 to 150,000 clones, approximately 72% of which appear only once. The germline V gene has CDR1 LNHDA and CDR2 SQIVND (reference sequence). V was clipped by 5 bases and J by 2 bases; unmatched bases: 7. This CDR3 region has 15 residues. What was sequenced was PBMCs. The V gene is TRBV19, the J gene TRBJ2-3; 7 bases match TRBD1. This clonotype was obtained from a human donor in good health. This CDR3 reads CASSPRTGLTDTQYF. The CDR3 DNA reads as TGTGCCAGTAGTCCTAGGACAGGTCTCACAGATACGCAGTATTTT.